These 2 T cell receptor beta chains came from one sample sequenced in a study of vaccination and CD4 T cells after COVID-19. The study sequenced cultured CD4+ T cell DNA using the Oncomine TCR Beta short-read assay. One entry per CDR3 protein, called by TCRdb with MiXCR from the PCR reads. The sample consists of about 19,000 distinct CDR3 sequences, 40% to 50% of them appearing once. The sample's treatment: roughly 11-day PBMC culture with coronavirus spike peptide pools or control peptides (ViraFEST assay). No antigen has been identified for these receptors. The sequencing here drew on CD4+ T cells from blood, cultured in vitro, taken before SARS-CoV-2 vaccination. The receptor set was obtained from a human donor who had recovered from COVID-19.

The CDR3 sequence is CASSPGTGRTEAFF. The CDR3 DNA follows: TGTGCCAGCAGTCCCGGGACAGGGCGAACTGAAGCTTTCTTT. The chain couples TRBV6-1 to TRBJ1-1; 9 nucleotides agree with TRBD1. The CDR3 length is 14 residues. Trimming cost V 5 bases and J 5 bases; bases outside gene matches: 6. Germline lookup yields CDR1 MNHNS and CDR2 SASEGT.

The rearrangement joins TRBV27 to TRBJ2-3, with D possibly called TRBD1 or TRBD2 (5 bases each). Germline values: CDR1 MNHEY, CDR2 SMNVEV (reference sequence). The CDR3 consists of 14 residues. V was shortened by 2 bases and J by 3 bases, with 9 bases between the two germline ends. The CDR3 protein is CASSLAGRTDTQYF. CDR3 nucleotides: TGTGCCAGCAGTTTAGCAGGGAGAACAGATACGCAGTATTTT.